The 2 T cell receptor beta chains given below trace back to one sample, sequenced in a study of blood T cell repertoires in COVID-19. The table came from immunoSEQ multiplex PCR; TCRdb's copy has only in-frame clones and leaves some out. The data show 150,000 to 200,000 clones, 84% seen once. Source material: peripheral blood. The receptors come from a man aged 35 to 55 who had recovered from COVID-19.

The chain joins TRBV30 to TRBJ1-6; perhaps TRBD1 as D (5 bases). Germline V lookup: CDR1 GTSNPN, CDR2 SVGIG (reference sequence). CDR3 length: 13 amino acids. V lost 6 bases, J lost 6 bases, and 12 bases lay in between. CDR3 protein: CACRGDGNSPLHF. The CDR3, as DNA: TGTGCCTGCCGGGGGGACGGTAATTCACCCCTCCACTTT.

The rearrangement uses TRBV19 and TRBJ2-7; 10 nucleotides line up with TRBD2. Germline values: CDR1 LNHDA, CDR2 SQIVND (reference sequence). Germline trimming cut 11 bases from V and 6 bases from J; bases unmatched to any gene: 16. The CDR3 extends over 15 amino acids. CDR3 sequence: CAVRPGASGRTEQYF. The CDR3 region has the DNA TGTGCCGTGCGCCCGGGGGCTAGCGGGAGAACCGAGCAGTACTTC.